This TCR beta chain emerged from a study of T cells in Graves' hyperthyroidism and ophthalmopathy. Looking at the study overall: Peripheral blood samples were taken at initial diagnosis, prior to any treatment.

J lost 6 bases, V lost 3 bases, and 5 bases had no gene match. Germline CDR1 LNHNV, CDR2 YYDKDF (reference sequence). There are 15 residues in the CDR3. Amplification targeted TCR beta CDR3 regions from RNA transcripts. With the HTBI primer set, the TCR CDR3 went through a first round of RT-PCR. In TCRdb, the multiplex PCR reads were re-called with MiXCR into one record per CDR3 protein. The repertoire holds hundreds of thousands of distinct CDR3 sequences, with 20% as singletons. General study points: The majority of expanded thyroid clonotypes above 0.001 also appeared in blood.

Patients showing uncontrolled infection, other autoimmune disease, pregnancy or lactation were ineligible. Diagnoses used clinical symptoms, serum thyroxine and TRAb, thyroid ultrasound and orbital computed tomography. This clonotype occurred a few times. As yet, its antigen is unknown. This TCR was recovered from a man aged 25 to 40 with Graves' ophthalmopathy. Sample: blood. The chain is built from TRBV15 and TRBJ2-1; 10 bases match TRBD2. The CDR3 loop reads CATSRGLAKTNEQFF. Here the CDR3 DNA reads TGTGCCACCAGCAGGGGACTAGCGAAAACCAATGAGCAGTTCTTC.